This T cell receptor beta chain stems from a study of identical twins. Study outcomes and limitations: Modelling underestimated the level of out-of-frame TCR alpha sharing observed in monozygotic twins. Partial confounding of zero-insertion analyses by invariant MAIT and iNKT cells was possible. There was an excess of low generation probability in the out-of-frame alpha sequences that twins shared.

TCRdb recomputed calls from the 5' RACE reads with MiXCR, one row per CDR3 protein. The sample yields fewer than 550,000 distinct CDR3 sequences, 13% to 15% seen once. This clonotype showed up just a few times. Its antigen is unidentified. Donors uniformly comprised healthy Caucasians. Trimming removed 8 bases from V and 9 bases from J; junction bases left unmatched: 9. CDR3 length: 15 amino acids. CDR1 MNHEY and CDR2 SVGEGT come from the germline V gene. The sample was also reused in another study, on yellow fever vaccine responses in identical twins.

What was sequenced was CD4+ T cells sorted from blood. This receptor was obtained from a woman between 18 and 29 years old in good health. The chain employs TRBV6-2 or TRBV6-3 and TRBJ2-1, with 14 bases fitting TRBD2. The CDR3 sequence: CASEGGTSGSIEQFF. The CDR3 nucleotides read TGTGCCAGCGAGGGAGGGACTAGCGGGAGTATTGAGCAGTTCTTC.